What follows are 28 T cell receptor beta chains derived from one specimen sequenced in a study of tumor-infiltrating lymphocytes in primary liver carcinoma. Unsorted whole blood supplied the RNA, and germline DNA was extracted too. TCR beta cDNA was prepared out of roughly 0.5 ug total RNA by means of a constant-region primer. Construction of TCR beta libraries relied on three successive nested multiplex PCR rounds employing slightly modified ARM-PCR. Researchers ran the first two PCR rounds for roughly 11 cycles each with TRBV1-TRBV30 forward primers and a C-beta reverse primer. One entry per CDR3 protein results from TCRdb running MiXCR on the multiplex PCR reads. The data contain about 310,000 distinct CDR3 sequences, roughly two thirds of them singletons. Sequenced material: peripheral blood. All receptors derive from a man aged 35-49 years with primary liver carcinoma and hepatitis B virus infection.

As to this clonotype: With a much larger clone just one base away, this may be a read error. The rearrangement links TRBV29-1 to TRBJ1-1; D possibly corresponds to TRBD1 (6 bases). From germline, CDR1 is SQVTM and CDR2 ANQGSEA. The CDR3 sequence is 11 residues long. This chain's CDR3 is CSPQQGPETFF. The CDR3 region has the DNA TGCAGCCCCCAACAGGGCCCTGAAACTTTCTTT.

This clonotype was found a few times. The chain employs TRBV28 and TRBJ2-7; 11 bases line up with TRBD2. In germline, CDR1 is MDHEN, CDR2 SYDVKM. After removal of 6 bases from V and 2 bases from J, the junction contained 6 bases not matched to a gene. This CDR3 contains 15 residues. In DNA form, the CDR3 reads TGTGCCAGCAGCCCCGGGACTAGCGGAGCCTACGAGCAGTACTTC. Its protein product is CASSPGTSGAYEQYF.

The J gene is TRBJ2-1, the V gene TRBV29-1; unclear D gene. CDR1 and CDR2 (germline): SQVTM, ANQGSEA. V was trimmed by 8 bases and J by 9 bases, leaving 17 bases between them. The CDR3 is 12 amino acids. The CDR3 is CSMYPPCAEQFF. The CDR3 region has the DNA TGCAGCATGTACCCCCCATGTGCTGAGCAGTTCTTC.

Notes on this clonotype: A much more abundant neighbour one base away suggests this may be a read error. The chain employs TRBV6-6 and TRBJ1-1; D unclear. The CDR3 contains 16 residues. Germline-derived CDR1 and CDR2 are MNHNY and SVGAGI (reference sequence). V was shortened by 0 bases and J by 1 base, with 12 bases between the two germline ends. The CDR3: CASSYSREGSNTEAFF. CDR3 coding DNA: TGTGCCAGCAGTTACTCGAGAGAGGGTTCGAACACTGAAGCTTTCTTT.

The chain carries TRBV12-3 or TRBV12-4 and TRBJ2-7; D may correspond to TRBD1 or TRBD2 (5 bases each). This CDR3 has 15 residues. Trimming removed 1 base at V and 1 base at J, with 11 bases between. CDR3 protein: CASSLEGSGSYEQYF. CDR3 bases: TGTGCCAGCAGTTTAGAGGGGAGTGGTTCCTACGAGCAGTACTTC.

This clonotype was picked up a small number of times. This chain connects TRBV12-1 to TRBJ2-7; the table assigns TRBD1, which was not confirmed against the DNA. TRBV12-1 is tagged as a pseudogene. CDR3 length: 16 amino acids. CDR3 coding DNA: TGTGCCAGCAGCTCTCCCCCGGGACAGTTCTCCTACGAGCAGTACTTC. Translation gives CASSSPPGQFSYEQYF.

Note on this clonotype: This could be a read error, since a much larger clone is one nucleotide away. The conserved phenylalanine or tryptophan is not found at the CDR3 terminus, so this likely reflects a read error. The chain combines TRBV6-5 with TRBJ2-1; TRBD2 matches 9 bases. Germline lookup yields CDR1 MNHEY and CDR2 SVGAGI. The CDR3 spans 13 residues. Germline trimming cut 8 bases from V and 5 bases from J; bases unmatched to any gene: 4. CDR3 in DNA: TGTGCCAGCCGACTAGCGGAGAACAATGAGCAGTTCCTC. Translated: CASRLAENNEQFL.

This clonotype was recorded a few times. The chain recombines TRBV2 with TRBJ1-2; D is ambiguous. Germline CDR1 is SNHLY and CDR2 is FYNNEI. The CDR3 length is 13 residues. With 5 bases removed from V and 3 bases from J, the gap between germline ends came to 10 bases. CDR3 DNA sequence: TGTGCCAGCAGTCGCCGGGGTGACTATGGCTACACCTTC. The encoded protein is CASSRRGDYGYTF.

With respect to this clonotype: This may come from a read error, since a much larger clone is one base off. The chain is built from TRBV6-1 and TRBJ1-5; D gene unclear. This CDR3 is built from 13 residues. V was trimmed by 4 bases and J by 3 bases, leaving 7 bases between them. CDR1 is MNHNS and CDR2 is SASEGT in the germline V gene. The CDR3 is CASSAGINQPQHF. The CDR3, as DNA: TGTGCCAGCAGTGCCGGGATCAATCAGCCCCAGCATTTT.

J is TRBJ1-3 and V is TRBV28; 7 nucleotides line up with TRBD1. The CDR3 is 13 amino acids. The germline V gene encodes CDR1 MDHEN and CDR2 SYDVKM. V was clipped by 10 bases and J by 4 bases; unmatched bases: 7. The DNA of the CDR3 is TGTGCCATCTTTGACAGGGTGGGAAACACCATATATTTT. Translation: CAIFDRVGNTIYF.

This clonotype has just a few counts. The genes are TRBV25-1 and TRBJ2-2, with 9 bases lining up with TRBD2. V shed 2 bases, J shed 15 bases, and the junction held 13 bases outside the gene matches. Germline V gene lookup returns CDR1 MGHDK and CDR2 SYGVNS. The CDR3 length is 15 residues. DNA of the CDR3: TGTGCCAGCAGTGAACCTCTAGCGGGACGGGGAGAGTTGTTTTTT. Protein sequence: CASSEPLAGRGELFF.

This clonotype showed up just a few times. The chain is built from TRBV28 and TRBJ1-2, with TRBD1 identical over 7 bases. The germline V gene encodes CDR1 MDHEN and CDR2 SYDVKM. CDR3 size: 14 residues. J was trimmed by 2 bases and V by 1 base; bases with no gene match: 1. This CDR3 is CASSLLGQNYGYTF. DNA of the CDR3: TGTGCCAGCAGTTTATTGGGACAGAACTATGGCTACACCTTC.

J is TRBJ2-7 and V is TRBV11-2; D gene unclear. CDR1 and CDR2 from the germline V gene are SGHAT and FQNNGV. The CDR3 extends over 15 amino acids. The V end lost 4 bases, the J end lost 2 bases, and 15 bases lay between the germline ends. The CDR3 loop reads CASSSRVFEAYEQYF. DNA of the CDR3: TGTGCCAGCAGCTCCCGGGTCTTCGAGGCCTACGAGCAGTACTTC.

The CDR3 here is CASNQGLAGTDTQYF. CDR3 coding DNA: TGTGCCAGTAACCAAGGACTAGCAGGAACAGATACGCAGTATTTT. The chain has TRBV6-5 and TRBJ2-3, with 8 bases that match TRBD2. The CDR3 is made up of 15 amino acids. The trim removed 9 bases at V and 3 bases at J, leaving 11 bases unmatched. Germline V gene sequence: CDR1 MNHEY, CDR2 SVGAGI.

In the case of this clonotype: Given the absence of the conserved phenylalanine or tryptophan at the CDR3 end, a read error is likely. The chain's CDR3 is CASSSGGDRNDIQYS. CDR3 in DNA: TGTGCCAGCAGCTCCGGGGGGGACAGAAATGACATTCAGTACTCC. The genes are TRBV5-4 and TRBJ2-4; D may be TRBD2 (8 bases). Germline-derived CDR1 and CDR2 are SGHNT and YYREEE (reference sequence). The CDR3 is 15 residues long. V gave up 3 bases and J gave up 8 bases, with 18 bases separating them.

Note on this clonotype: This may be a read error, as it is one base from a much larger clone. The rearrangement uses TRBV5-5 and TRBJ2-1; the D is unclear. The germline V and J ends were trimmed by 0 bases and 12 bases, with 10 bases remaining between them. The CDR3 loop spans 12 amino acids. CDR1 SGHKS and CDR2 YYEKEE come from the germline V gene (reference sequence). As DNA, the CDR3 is TGTGCCAGCAGCTTGGATGGTCCTACGCAGTTCTTC. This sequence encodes CASSLDGPTQFF.

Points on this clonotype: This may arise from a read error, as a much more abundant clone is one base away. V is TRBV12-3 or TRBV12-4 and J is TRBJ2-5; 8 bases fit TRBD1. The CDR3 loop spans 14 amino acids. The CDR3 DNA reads TGTGCCAGCAACACCGACAGGGGCTATGAGATCCAGTACTTC. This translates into CASNTDRGYEIQYF.

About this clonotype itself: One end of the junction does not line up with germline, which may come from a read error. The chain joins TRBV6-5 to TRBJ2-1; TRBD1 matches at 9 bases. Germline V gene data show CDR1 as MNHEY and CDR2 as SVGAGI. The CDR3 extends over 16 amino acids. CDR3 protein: CVSSPLGTGLINEQFF. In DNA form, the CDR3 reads TGTGTCAGCAGTCCTTTGGGGACAGGGCTAATCAATGAGCAGTTCTTC.

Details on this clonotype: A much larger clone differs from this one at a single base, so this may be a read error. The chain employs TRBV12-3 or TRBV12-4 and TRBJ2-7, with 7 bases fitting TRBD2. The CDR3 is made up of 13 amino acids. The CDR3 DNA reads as TGTTCCAGCAGTCCTGGACTAGTGGGAGAGCAGTACTTC. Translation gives CSSSPGLVGEQYF.

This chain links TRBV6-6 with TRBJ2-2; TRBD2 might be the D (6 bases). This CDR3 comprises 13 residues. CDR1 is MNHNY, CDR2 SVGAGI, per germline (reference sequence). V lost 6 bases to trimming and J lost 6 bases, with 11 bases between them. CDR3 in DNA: TGTGCCAGCAGATACACGGGGGCCGGGGAGCTGTTTTTT. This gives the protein CASRYTGAGELFF.

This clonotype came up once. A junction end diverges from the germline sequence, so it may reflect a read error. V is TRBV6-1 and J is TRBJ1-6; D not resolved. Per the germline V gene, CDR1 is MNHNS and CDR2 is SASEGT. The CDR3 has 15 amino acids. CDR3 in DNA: TGTGCCAGCAGTGCACAACCAGGAGATAATTCACCCCCCCACTTT. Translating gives CASSAQPGDNSPPHF.

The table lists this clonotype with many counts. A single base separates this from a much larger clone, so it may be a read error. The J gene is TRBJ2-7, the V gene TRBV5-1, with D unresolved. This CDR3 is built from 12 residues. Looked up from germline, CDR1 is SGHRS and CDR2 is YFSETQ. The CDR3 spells CASSLGTYEQYF. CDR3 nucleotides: TGTGCCAGCAGCTTAGGCACCTACGAGCAGTACTTC.

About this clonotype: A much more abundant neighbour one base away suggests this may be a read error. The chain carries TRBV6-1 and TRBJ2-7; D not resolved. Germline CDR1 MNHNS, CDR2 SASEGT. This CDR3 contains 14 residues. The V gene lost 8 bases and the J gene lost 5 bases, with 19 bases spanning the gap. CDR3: CASAPRVFIHEQYF. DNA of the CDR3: TGTGCCAGCGCCCCACGGGTTTTCATCCACGAGCAGTACTTC.

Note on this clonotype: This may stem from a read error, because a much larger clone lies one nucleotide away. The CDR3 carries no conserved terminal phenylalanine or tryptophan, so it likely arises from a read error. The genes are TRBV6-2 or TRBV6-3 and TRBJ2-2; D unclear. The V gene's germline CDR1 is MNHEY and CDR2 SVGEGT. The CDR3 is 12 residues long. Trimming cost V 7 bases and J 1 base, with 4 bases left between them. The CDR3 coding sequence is TGTGCCAGCAACAAGAACACCGGGGAGCTGTTTTCT. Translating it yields CASNKNTGELFS.

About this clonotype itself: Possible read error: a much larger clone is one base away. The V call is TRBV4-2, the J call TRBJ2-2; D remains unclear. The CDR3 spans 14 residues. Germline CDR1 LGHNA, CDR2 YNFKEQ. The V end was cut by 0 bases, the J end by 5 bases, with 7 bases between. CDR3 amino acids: CASSQERETGELFF. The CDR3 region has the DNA TGTGCCAGCAGCCAAGAAAGAGAGACCGGGGAGCTGTTTTTT.

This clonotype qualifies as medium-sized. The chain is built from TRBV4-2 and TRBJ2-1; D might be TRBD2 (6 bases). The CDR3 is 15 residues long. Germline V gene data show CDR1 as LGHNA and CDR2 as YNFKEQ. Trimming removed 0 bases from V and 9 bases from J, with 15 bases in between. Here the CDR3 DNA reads TGTGCCAGCAGCCAAGATTGGACTACCGGCGGTGAGCAGTTCTTC. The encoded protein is CASSQDWTTGGEQFF.

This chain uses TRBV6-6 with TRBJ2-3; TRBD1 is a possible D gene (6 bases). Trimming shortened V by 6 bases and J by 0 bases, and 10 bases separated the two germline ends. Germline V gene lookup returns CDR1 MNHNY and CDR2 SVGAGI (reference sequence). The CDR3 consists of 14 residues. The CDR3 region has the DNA TGTGCCAGCAGACAGGACAGAAGCACAGATACGCAGTATTTT. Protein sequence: CASRQDRSTDTQYF.

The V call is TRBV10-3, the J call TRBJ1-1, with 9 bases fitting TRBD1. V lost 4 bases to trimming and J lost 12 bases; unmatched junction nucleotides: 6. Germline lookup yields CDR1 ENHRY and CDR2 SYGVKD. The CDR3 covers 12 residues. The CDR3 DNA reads TGTGCCATCAGTGGGACAGGGGACGAGACTTTCTTT. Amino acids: CAISGTGDETFF.